What follows are 27 T cell receptor beta chains derived from one specimen sequenced in a study of monozygotic twins with inflammatory bowel disease (dated by TCRdb to the late 2010s). Library creation used 5' RACE. Reads for this sample came from an Illumina HiSeq 2500. TCRdb reprocessed the sequencing reads and holds a single record per CDR3 protein sequence, with no DNA. The sample table gives about 210,000 distinct CDR3 sequences. Jointly, the top ten make up roughly 7.5% of the sample. Sequenced material: blood. The source of these receptors is a human donor with ulcerative colitis or Crohn's disease, or a healthy co-twin of an affected twin (not recorded which).

This chain links TRBV5-1 with TRBJ2-1; TCRdb returns TRBD2, unconfirmable since there is no DNA. The CDR3 sequence is 15 residues long. Germline assignment: CDR1 SGHRS and CDR2 YFSETQ. The CDR3 loop is CASSGTDSSYNEQFF. Filled out from reference TRBV5-1 and TRBJ2-1, the complete variable domain reads KAGVTQTPRYLIKTRGQQVTLSCSPISGHRSVSWYQQTPGQGLQFLFEYFSETQRNKGNFPGRFSGRQFSNSRSEMNVSTLELGDSALYLCASSGTDSSYNEQFFGPGTRLTVL.

V gene TRBV5-1 combines with J gene TRBJ2-5. This CDR3 contains 16 residues. Germline lookup yields CDR1 SGHRS and CDR2 YFSETQ. The CDR3 here is CASSPDRTAREETQYF.

The chain uses TRBV7-9 and TRBJ2-7; TCRdb reports TRBD2, a call that lacks DNA to check it against. Germline V gene sequence: CDR1 SEHNR, CDR2 FQNEAQ (reference sequence). CDR3 length equals 14 residues. CDR3 region: CASSSLAASYEQYF.

J is TRBJ2-7 and V is TRBV18; without DNA, the TCRdb call of TRBD1 cannot be checked. Germline V gives CDR1 KGHSH, CDR2 LQKENI. This CDR3 has 14 residues. The CDR3 is CASSYSTGGDEQYF.

The V call is TRBV7-9, the J call TRBJ2-3. CDR1 and CDR2 (germline): SEHNR, FQNEAQ (reference sequence). The CDR3 has 14 amino acids. The CDR3 loop reads CASSLAPVTDTQYF.

The chain couples TRBV5-1 to TRBJ2-5. The CDR3 has 15 residues. CDR1 SGHRS and CDR2 YFSETQ come from the germline V gene. The CDR3 here is CASSTETPYQETQYF.

The chain employs TRBV6-1 and TRBJ1-2; TCRdb designates TRBD1, a call that cannot be tested without DNA. The CDR3 consists of 14 residues. CDR1 and CDR2 (germline): MNHNS, SASEGT. This CDR3 is CASNMDRANYGYTF.

The CDR3 is CASNGINRGQGSYEQYF. The V gene is TRBV2, the J gene TRBJ2-7; TCRdb's D call of TRBD1 is untestable without DNA. The CDR3 totals 17 residues. Germline assignment: CDR1 SNHLY and CDR2 FYNNEI.

The rearrangement uses TRBV9 and TRBJ2-4; TCRdb returns TRBD1, unconfirmable since there is no DNA. The CDR3 loop spans 19 amino acids. Germline V gene data show CDR1 as SGDLS and CDR2 as YYNGEE. The CDR3 region is CASSPSGIGNSLAKNIQYF.

The chain recombines TRBV12-3 or TRBV12-4 with TRBJ2-7; TCRdb outputs TRBD1, but without DNA this stays unchecked. The CDR3 runs 14 residues. The CDR3 reads CASSRAAPVYEQYF.

The J gene is TRBJ1-5, the V gene TRBV7-2; TCRdb's D gene call, TRBD1, goes unchecked for lack of DNA. CDR3 length equals 16 residues. The V gene's germline CDR1 is SGHTA and CDR2 FQGNSA. This CDR3 is CASSLRTGLTSQPQHF.

The gene calls are TRBV7-2 and TRBJ2-7. The germline V gene has CDR1 SGHTA and CDR2 FQGNSA. This CDR3 region has 12 residues. CDR3 sequence reads: CASSSGRYEQYF.

The chain has TRBV12-3 or TRBV12-4 and TRBJ1-5. The CDR3 runs to 13 residues. The CDR3: CASSPVINQPQHF.

The chain joins TRBV13 to TRBJ2-1. The CDR3 loop spans 15 amino acids. Germline CDR1 is PRHDT and CDR2 is FYEKMQ (reference sequence). CDR3 sequence reads: CASSHEQALENEQFF.

The chain recombines TRBV7-2 with TRBJ2-4. Germline V gene data show CDR1 as SGHTA and CDR2 as FQGNSA. The CDR3 spans 13 residues. This CDR3 reads CASSVSRENIQYF.

The chain couples TRBV11-2 to TRBJ2-1; TCRdb reports TRBD2, a call that lacks DNA to check it against. The length of the CDR3 is 15 residues. The germline gives CDR1 SGHAT, CDR2 FQNNGV. The CDR3 spells CASSLEAARDNEQFF.

V usage is TRBV18 and J usage is TRBJ1-6. The V gene's germline CDR1 is KGHSH and CDR2 LQKENI. The CDR3 is made up of 14 amino acids. CDR3 amino acids: CASSSTGERSPLHF.

The chain links TRBV29-1 to TRBJ2-2; checking the TCRdb D call of TRBD2 is not possible without DNA. This CDR3 spans 14 amino acids. The germline V gene encodes CDR1 SQVTM and CDR2 ANQGSEA. The CDR3 spells CSVGTLAATGELFF.

This chain links TRBV7-3 with TRBJ1-1; TCRdb's D gene call, TRBD1, goes unchecked for lack of DNA. The CDR3 has 13 residues. Germline values: CDR1 SGHTA, CDR2 FQGTGA. CDR3 sequence reads: CASSQDRISEAFF.

This chain links TRBV15 with TRBJ1-5; TCRdb lists TRBD1, though no DNA is available to test this call. Germline lookup yields CDR1 LNHNV and CDR2 YYDKDF (reference sequence). This CDR3 is 16 amino acids long. Here the CDR3 reads CATSRGDGDRNQPQHF.

This chain joins TRBV12-3 or TRBV12-4 and TRBJ1-4; TCRdb's D call of TRBD1 is untestable without DNA. This CDR3 is 14 amino acids long. The CDR3 sequence: CASSLRGAGEKLFF.

The chain employs TRBV2 and TRBJ1-5; TCRdb reports TRBD1, a call that lacks DNA to check it against. Per germline, CDR1 SNHLY and CDR2 FYNNEI. The CDR3 contains 15 residues. The CDR3 loop is CASSERGRQGQPQHF.

V is TRBV4-1 and J is TRBJ2-3; TCRdb picks TRBD1, but there is no DNA to check that call. Germline V CDR1 and CDR2: MGHRA, YSYEKL. The length of the CDR3 is 13 residues. The CDR3 loop reads CASSQVPPDTQYF.

The V call is TRBV27, the J call TRBJ1-1. Germline lookup yields CDR1 MNHEY and CDR2 SMNVEV (reference sequence). The CDR3 has 14 residues. This CDR3 reads CASSSRWENTEAFF.

V is TRBV5-4 and J is TRBJ2-1; TCRdb outputs TRBD2, but without DNA this stays unchecked. The CDR3 extends over 15 amino acids. Germline CDR1 and CDR2: SGHNT and YYREEE (reference sequence). The CDR3 reads CASSSGTASYNEQFF.

This chain links TRBV5-1 with TRBJ1-1; as DNA is missing, the TRBD1 call by TCRdb cannot be tested. The CDR3 extends over 19 amino acids. Germline-derived CDR1 and CDR2 are SGHRS and YFSETQ. CDR3 amino acids: CASSFTGTPRSGVTTEAFF. Supplemented by reference TRBV5-1 and TRBJ1-1, the full variable domain reads KAGVTQTPRYLIKTRGQQVTLSCSPISGHRSVSWYQQTPGQGLQFLFEYFSETQRNKGNFPGRFSGRQFSNSRSEMNVSTLELGDSALYLCASSFTGTPRSGVTTEAFFGQGTRLTVV.

V usage is TRBV5-1 and J usage is TRBJ2-7; the D call from TCRdb, TRBD1, cannot be confirmed without DNA. The CDR3 contains 12 residues. The germline CDR1 and CDR2 sequences are SGHRS and YFSETQ. This chain's CDR3 is CASSQGSHEQYF.